This TCR beta chain was retrieved from a study of shared clonotypes between healthy human individuals. Sequenced by immunoSEQ multiplex PCR; TCRdb stores in-frame clones only, minus some. The sample contains approximately 2,000,000 clones, around 90% of which appear only once. The CDR3 is 15 amino acids. Germline values: CDR1 SGHRS, CDR2 YFSETQ. V lost 3 bases, J lost 4 bases, and 6 bases stayed unmatched. The receptor comes from a man younger than 30 in good health. Some clones in this sample may be carry-over from other donors' samples. The V call is TRBV5-1, the J call TRBJ2-2, with 7 bases aligning to TRBD2. The sample taken for sequencing was naive CD4+ T cells from PBMCs. The sample's subset: CD45RA+ positively selected. DNA for the CDR3: TGCGCCAGCAGCTACTTGACTAGCTCCACCGGGGAGCTGTTTTTT. Its translation is CASSYLTSSTGELFF.